This passage covers 16 T cell receptor beta chains from one sample sequenced in a study of blood T cell repertoires in COVID-19 (dated by TCRdb to about 2020). Libraries came from the immunoSEQ multiplex PCR assay. TCRdb re-hosts the immuneACCESS table, in-frame sequences only. Its copies lack some clones; in the studies checked, an unresolved V gene accounts for under half of them, and the cause for the rest is not known. The sample contains 350,000 to 400,000 clones, 90% of them found a single time. Approximately 7% of the sample is taken by the ten largest. The specimen sequenced was peripheral blood. The receptors here all came from a man between 18 and 29 years old with active or convalescent COVID-19.

V gene TRBV7-2 combines with J gene TRBJ2-1; 7 bases align to TRBD1. The V gene's germline CDR1 is SGHTA and CDR2 FQGNSA. The J segment lost 5 bases and the V segment lost 3 bases, leaving 4 bases of the junction unmatched. This CDR3 contains 14 residues. The CDR3 coding sequence is TGTGCCAGCAGCTTTGGGGACAGTCACAATGAGCAGTTCTTC. It specifies CASSFGDSHNEQFF.

The gene calls are TRBV6-5 and TRBJ1-2; D uncertain. Deletions cut 7 bases from V and 8 bases from J, with 11 bases between. Germline CDR1 reads MNHEY; CDR2 reads SVGAGI. This CDR3 is 11 amino acids long. Here the CDR3 DNA reads TGTGCCAGCAATGGCGGTATCGGCTACACCTTC. This translates into CASNGGIGYTF.

This clone appeared a single time. DNA for the CDR3: TGTGCCAGCTCAGCGCTAGCGGGAGCATACGAGCAGTACTTC. This translates into CASSALAGAYEQYF. V and J are TRBV6-6 and TRBJ2-7, with 10 bases aligning to TRBD2. Germline loops: CDR1 MNHNY, CDR2 SVGAGI (reference sequence). The CDR3 spans 14 residues. V was pared by 8 bases and J by 4 bases, with 8 bases of the junction left unmatched.

This chain uses TRBV18 with TRBJ1-1; 7 nucleotides agree with TRBD1. V lost 1 base and J lost 4; bases outside the gene matches: 15. Germline CDR1 is KGHSH and CDR2 is LQKENI. This CDR3 contains 18 residues. The CDR3 loop reads CASSPLASTGVQGTEAFF. CDR3 bases: TGTGCCAGCTCACCACTCGCCAGCACAGGGGTGCAAGGCACTGAAGCTTTCTTT.

The CDR3 reads CASSSSPGEGYTF. The CDR3 region has the DNA TGTGCCAGCAGTTCCTCCCCGGGGGAAGGCTACACCTTC. This chain connects TRBV28 to TRBJ1-2, with D possibly TRBD1 on 5 matching bases. V lost 4 bases and J lost 8, with 14 bases in between. The CDR3 has 13 amino acids. Germline-derived CDR1 and CDR2 are MDHEN and SYDVKM.

This clone was seen a single time. The V call is TRBV27, the J call TRBJ2-1; 10 bases are a match to TRBD2. The CDR3 loop spans 16 amino acids. Germline CDR1 reads MNHEY; CDR2 reads SMNVEV (reference sequence). Trimming at V came to 8 bases and at J to 1 base, leaving 8 bases not matched to a gene. CDR3 sequence: CASLPLAGGSYNEQFF. In nucleotides, the CDR3 is TGTGCCAGCTTACCTTTAGCGGGAGGTTCCTACAATGAGCAGTTCTTC.

The J gene is TRBJ2-1, the V gene TRBV5-1, with 9 bases matching TRBD2. The germline gives CDR1 SGHRS, CDR2 YFSETQ. Unmatched junction bases numbered 9, after V lost 0 bases and J lost 8 bases. This CDR3 has 16 amino acids. The CDR3 region is CASSLALGTSRDEQFF. In DNA form, the CDR3 reads TGCGCCAGCAGCTTGGCCTTAGGGACTAGCCGGGATGAGCAGTTCTTC.

The rearrangement links TRBV5-1 to TRBJ1-1; TRBD1 matches 8 bases. The CDR3 has 15 amino acids. V lost 4 bases and J lost 7; bases outside the gene matches: 12. Looked up from germline, CDR1 is SGHRS and CDR2 is YFSETQ. The DNA of the CDR3 is TGCGCCAGCAGCCCCCCGACAGGGGCCAAGTTTGAAGCTTTCTTT. Encoded protein: CASSPPTGAKFEAFF.

This clone was seen only once. The rearrangement links TRBV7-9 to TRBJ2-2; 8 bases line up with TRBD1. CDR1 is SEHNR and CDR2 is FQNEAQ in the germline V gene (reference sequence). V lost 4 bases and J lost 4; bases outside the gene matches: 5. CDR3 size: 15 residues. The CDR3 loop reads CASSSDRASTGELFF. CDR3 DNA: TGTGCCAGCAGCTCGGACAGGGCTTCCACCGGGGAGCTGTTTTTT.

The V and J genes are TRBV5-1 and TRBJ2-1; a weak D match, TRBD1 (5 bases). CDR3 length: 15 amino acids. Deletions cut 3 bases from V and 3 bases from J, with 13 bases between. Germline CDR1 is SGHRS and CDR2 is YFSETQ. In DNA, the CDR3 is TGCGCCAGCAGCTCAGGGTTACTCTTCTACAATGAGCAGTTCTTC. Residues: CASSSGLLFYNEQFF.

The V gene is TRBV7-2, the J gene TRBJ1-5; tentatively, D is TRBD1 (6 bases). The CDR3 length is 15 residues. The germline V gene has CDR1 SGHTA and CDR2 FQGNSA. V was pared by 3 bases and J by 4 bases, with 13 bases between. The CDR3 nucleotides are TGTGCCAGCAGCTTTACTAGACAGGCGAATCAGCCCCAGCATTTT. It specifies CASSFTRQANQPQHF.

The CDR3 is CASSLGLGTGGSPTDTQYF. CDR3 coding DNA: TGTGCCAGCAGCTTAGGCCTTGGGACAGGGGGATCCCCTACAGATACGCAGTATTTT. The chain is built from TRBV13 and TRBJ2-3; 11 nucleotides align to TRBD1. Per germline, CDR1 PRHDT and CDR2 FYEKMQ (reference sequence). The CDR3 covers 19 residues. V lost 0 bases and J lost 3; bases outside the gene matches: 11.

This clone was found once. V is TRBV28 and J is TRBJ2-7; 11 bases fit TRBD1. Germline CDR1 and CDR2: MDHEN and SYDVKM. CDR3 length: 14 residues. J gave up 6 bases and V 2 bases, and 3 bases lay outside the gene matches. CDR3 amino acids: CASSLQGTGGEQYF. The CDR3 DNA is TGTGCCAGCAGTTTACAAGGGACAGGGGGCGAGCAGTACTTC.

V and J are TRBV28 and TRBJ2-7; TRBD1 matches 7 bases. V dropped 5 bases and J dropped 5; count of bases not matched to a gene: 9. The CDR3 has 14 amino acids. CDR1 is MDHEN and CDR2 is SYDVKM in the germline V gene. The CDR3, as DNA: TGTGCCAGCAGTCCCCCGACAGGGAACCACGAGCAGTACTTC. Translation: CASSPPTGNHEQYF. Together with reference TRBV28 and TRBJ2-7, the CDR3 gives the full variable domain: DVKVTQSSRYLVKRTGEKVFLECVQDMDHENMFWYRQDPGLGLRLIYFSYDVKMKEKGDIPEGYSVSREKKERFSLILESASTNQTSMYLCASSPPTGNHEQYFGPGTRLTVT.

Concerning this clone: Other DNA sequences from this sample encode an identical CDR3 as well. The chain has TRBV5-1 and TRBJ2-2; 8 bases match TRBD1. The CDR3 contains 14 residues. J was trimmed by 3 bases and V by 4 bases; bases with no gene match: 2. The germline gives CDR1 SGHRS, CDR2 YFSETQ. The CDR3 protein is CASSTTGDTGELFF. CDR3 sequence (DNA): TGCGCCAGCAGCACGACAGGGGACACCGGGGAGCTGTTTTTT.

J is TRBJ2-5 and V is TRBV14; 8 bases fit TRBD1. Germline trimming cut 2 bases from V and 4 bases from J; bases unmatched to any gene: 3. This CDR3 is 14 amino acids long. Germline CDR1 and CDR2: SGHDN and FVKESK. In DNA, the CDR3 is TGTGCCAGCAGCCAATGGACAGGGTCAGAGACCCAGTACTTC. Residues: CASSQWTGSETQYF.